This T cell receptor (beta chain) is drawn from a study of blood T cell repertoires in COVID-19. Study as a whole: Samples of COVID-19 (acute and convalescent) were obtained from the United States, Italy and Spain. PBMCs, B-cell-depleted T cells, or T cells were the source of the cDNA or gDNA that made up the material.

The ends were cut back, 0 bases at V and 4 bases at J, with 10 bases in the middle. The CDR3 runs to 15 residues. Germline values: CDR1 MNHEY, CDR2 SVGAGI. Measured with immunoSEQ multiplex PCR; TCRdb has only the in-frame clones, and not every one. Of approximately 94,000 clones listed, about 90% are singletons. The clonotype comes from a woman aged 50 to 60 in a cohort sampled during active COVID-19. The rearrangement links TRBV6-5 to TRBJ2-1; possible D gene TRBD1, 5 bases. Sequences were obtained from peripheral blood. CDR3 sequence reads: CASSYSRQGYNEQFF. In DNA form, the CDR3 reads TGTGCCAGCAGTTACTCGCGGCAGGGTTACAATGAGCAGTTCTTC.